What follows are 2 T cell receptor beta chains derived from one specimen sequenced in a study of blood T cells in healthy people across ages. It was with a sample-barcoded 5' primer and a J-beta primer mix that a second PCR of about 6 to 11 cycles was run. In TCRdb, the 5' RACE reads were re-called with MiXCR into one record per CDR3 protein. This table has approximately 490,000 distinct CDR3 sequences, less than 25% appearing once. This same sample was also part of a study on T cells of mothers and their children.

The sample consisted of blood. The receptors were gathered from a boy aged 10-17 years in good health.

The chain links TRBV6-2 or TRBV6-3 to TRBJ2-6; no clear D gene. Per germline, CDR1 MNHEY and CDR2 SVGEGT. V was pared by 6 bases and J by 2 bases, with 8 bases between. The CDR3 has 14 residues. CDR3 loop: CASRSRAGANVLTF. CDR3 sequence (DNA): TGTGCCAGCAGATCAAGAGCTGGGGCCAACGTCCTGACTTTC.

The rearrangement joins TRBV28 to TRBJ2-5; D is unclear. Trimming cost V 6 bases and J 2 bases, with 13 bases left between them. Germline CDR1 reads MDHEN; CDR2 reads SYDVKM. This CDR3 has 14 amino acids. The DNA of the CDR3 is TGTGCCAGCAGCCCGGCCAAAGCTCAAGAGACCCAGTACTTC. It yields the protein CASSPAKAQETQYF.